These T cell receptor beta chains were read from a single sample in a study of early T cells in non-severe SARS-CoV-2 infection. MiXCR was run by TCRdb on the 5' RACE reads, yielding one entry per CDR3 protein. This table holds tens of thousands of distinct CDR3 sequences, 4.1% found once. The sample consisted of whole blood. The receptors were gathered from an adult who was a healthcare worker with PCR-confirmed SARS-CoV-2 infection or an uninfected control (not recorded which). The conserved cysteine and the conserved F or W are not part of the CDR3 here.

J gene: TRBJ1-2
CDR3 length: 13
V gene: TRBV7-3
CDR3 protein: ASSPGLTAYYGYT

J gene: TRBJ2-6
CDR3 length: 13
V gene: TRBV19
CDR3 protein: ASSIRRSGANVLT

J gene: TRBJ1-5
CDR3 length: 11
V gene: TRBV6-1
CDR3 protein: ASSDHTFQPQH

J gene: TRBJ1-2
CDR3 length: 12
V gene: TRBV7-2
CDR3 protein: ASSPTGFNYGYT

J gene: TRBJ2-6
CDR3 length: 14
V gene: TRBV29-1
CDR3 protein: SVARDVDSGANVLT

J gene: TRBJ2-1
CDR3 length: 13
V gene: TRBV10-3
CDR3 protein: AISASGSSYNEQF

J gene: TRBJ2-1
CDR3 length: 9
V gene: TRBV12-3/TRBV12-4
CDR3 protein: ASSYWDEQF

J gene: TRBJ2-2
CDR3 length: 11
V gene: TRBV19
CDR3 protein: ASITPNTGELF

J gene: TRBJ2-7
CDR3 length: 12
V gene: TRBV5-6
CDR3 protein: ASSPRRGTYEQY

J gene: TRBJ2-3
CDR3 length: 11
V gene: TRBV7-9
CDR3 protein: ASCPSGTDTQY

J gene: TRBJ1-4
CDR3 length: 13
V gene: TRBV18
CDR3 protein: ASSPRTGENEKLF

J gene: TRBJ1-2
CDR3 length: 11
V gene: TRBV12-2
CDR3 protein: ASPVGPNYGYT

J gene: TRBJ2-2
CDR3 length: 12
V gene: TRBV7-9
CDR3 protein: ASSSDRDTGELF

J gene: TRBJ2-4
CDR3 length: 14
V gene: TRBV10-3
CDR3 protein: AISDSGRAAKNIQY

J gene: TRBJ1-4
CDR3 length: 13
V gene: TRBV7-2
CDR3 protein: ASSLGAGGREKLF

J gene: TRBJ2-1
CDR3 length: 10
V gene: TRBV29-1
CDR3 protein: SVRREANEQF

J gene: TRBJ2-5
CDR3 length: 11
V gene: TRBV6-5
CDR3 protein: ASKGAVIETQY

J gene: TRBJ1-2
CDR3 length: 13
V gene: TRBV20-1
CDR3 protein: SARSGQGARYGYT

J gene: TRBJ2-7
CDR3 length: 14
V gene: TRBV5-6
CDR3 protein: ASSLERTGGSYEQY

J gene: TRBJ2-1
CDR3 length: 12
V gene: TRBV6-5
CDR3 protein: ASSSRTAYNEQF

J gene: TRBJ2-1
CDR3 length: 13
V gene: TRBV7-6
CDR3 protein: AILRSGSSYNEQF

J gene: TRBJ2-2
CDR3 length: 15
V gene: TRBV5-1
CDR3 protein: ASSLNAGQLNTGELF

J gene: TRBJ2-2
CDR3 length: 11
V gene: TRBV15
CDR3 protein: ATSSGGNGELF

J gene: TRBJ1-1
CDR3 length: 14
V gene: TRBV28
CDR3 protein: ASSAPLGQGDTEAF

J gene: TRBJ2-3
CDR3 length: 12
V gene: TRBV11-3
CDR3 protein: ASSFEGGTDTQY

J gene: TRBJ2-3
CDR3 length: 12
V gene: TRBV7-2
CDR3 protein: ASSLGLATDTQY

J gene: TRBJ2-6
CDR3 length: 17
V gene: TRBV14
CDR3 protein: ASSLSFLNWGTGANVLT

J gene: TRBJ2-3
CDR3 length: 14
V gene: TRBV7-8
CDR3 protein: ASSLVFSAQQYTQY

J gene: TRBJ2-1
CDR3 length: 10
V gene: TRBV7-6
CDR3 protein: ASSTRTEEQF

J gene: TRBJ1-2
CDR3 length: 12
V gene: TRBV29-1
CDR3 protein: SVGQGALGYGYT

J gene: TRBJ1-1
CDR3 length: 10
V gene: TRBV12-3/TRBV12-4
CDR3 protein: ASSLAGVRAF

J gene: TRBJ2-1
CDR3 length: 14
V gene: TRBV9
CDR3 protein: ASSAGLAGFYNEQF

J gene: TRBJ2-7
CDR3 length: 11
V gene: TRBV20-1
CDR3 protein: SAKQGSAYEQY

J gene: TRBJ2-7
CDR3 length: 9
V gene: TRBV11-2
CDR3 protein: ASIRAFEQY

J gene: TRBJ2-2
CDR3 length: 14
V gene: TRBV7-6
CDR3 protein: ASSWIAGGNTGELF

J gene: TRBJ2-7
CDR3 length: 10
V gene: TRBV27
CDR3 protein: ASSARTSEQY

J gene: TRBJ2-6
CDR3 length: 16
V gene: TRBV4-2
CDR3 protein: ASSLADLGHSGANVLT

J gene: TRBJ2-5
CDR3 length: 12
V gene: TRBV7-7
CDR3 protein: ASSPVSPQETQY

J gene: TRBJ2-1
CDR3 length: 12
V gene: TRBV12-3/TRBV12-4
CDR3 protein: ASTLGQFDNEQF

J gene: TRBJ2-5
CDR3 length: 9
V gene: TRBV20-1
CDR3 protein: SAENQETQY

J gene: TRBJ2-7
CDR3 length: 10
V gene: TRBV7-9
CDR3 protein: ASGQDSYEQY

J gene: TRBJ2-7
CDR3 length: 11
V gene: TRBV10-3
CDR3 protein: AIRDGSSYEQY

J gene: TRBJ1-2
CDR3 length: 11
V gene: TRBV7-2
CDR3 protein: ASSHRTGYGYT

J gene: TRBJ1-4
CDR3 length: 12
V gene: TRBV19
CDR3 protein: ASSADSSYQKLF